The sequence of this TCR beta chain was determined in a study of a mutant IDH1 vaccine in newly diagnosed glioma. Study-level results: Pseudoprogression seemed unlinked to shifts in top peripheral T cell clonotypes.

Time point described: week 23, last vaccination. A single vaccine dose contained 300 ug of mutant IDH1 20-mer peptide, and topical imiquimod was used with it. Libraries were prepared by immunoSEQ multiplex PCR; TCRdb keeps only in-frame clonotypes and omits some of them. Of about 65,000 clones in the sample, about 88% are singletons; the top ten hold less than 5%. This clone showed up just once. Its antigen remains unknown. The TCR was taken from a man aged 25-45 years with glioma. The sample here was PBMCs, taken from a glioma patient whose treatment included an IDH1 peptide vaccine.

The CDR3 spells CASSFRLRFEGRSYNSPLHF. The CDR3 nucleotides read TGTGCCAGCAGCTTCAGACTCAGGTTCGAAGGTAGGTCCTATAATTCACCCCTCCACTTT. The chain is built from TRBV5-8 and TRBJ1-6; D gene ambiguous. With 2 bases removed from V and 1 base from J, the gap between germline ends came to 22 bases. Looked up from germline, CDR1 is SGHTS and CDR2 is YDEGEE. The CDR3 consists of 20 residues.